This TCR beta chain emerged from a study of OX40 agonist ivuxolimab in advanced cancers. General notes on the study: Ivuxolimab was a fully human IgG2 agonistic monoclonal antibody targeting the costimulatory receptor OX40 (CD134). Peripheral TCRbeta sequencing was intended to test whether TCR sequence diversity was altered and clonal T-cell expansion was caused by ivuxolimab. Intravenous ivuxolimab was administered to patients every 2 weeks at six dose levels: 0.01, 0.1, 0.3, 1.5, 3 and 10 mg/kg. Among the roughly 52 dose-escalation patients, approximately 20 had hepatocellular carcinoma, around 15 melanoma, 9 renal cell carcinoma and 9 head and neck cancer. Partial responses were achieved by three dose-escalation patients, of whom one had hepatocellular carcinoma and two had cutaneous melanoma. The dose-escalation cohort was 82.7% male with a mean age of roughly 60 years, ranging from roughly 23 to 85. The monotherapy dose-escalation portion (N of about 50 patients) of the phase I ivuxolimab trial is reported in the paper. Prior anti-PD-1, anti-PD-L1 or anti-CTLA-4 therapy was permitted, and checkpoint inhibitors had been received by roughly 40% of dose-escalation patients. Broad study findings and their caveats: Low levels of normalized T-cell clonal expansion were also shown by some nonresponding patients. In partial responders in the 0.1-3.0 mg/kg groups, normalized peripheral clonal expansion was found to be among the lowest, especially among CD8+ T cells. The antigen specificity of the clonally expanded peripheral T cells was not determined. At doses of 0.1 to 3.0 mg/kg, clonal expansion of both CD4+ and CD8+ T cells in blood was seen between baseline and week 6. After ivuxolimab, expanded clones were on average more numerous among CD8+ T cells than among CD4+ T cells.

CDR1 and CDR2 were assigned from the germline V gene as SGHVS and FQNEAQ. The CDR3 numbers 14 residues from cysteine through phenylalanine. Only the CDR3 part of the read is kept: 42 bases, read in frame from the first base. V is shortened by 5 bases, J by 7 bases, and the region joining them spans 14 bases. For sequencing of the TCRbeta CDR3 region, genomic DNA was extracted from the sorted cells. The immunoSEQ Assay was used to sequence the TCRbeta CDR3 regions. Not all clones reach the TCRdb copy of this immuneACCESS table, which keeps in-frame sequences only. Checked studies attribute under half of the gap to unresolved V genes and leave the rest unexplained. The sample yields 82,000 or so clones; roughly 92% were counted once. Around 0.65% of the sample rests with the top ten. Patients with autoimmune disease history or receiving systemic immunosuppression were excluded from the trial. Peripheral blood for TCR sequencing was collected from all dose cohorts at baseline, on cycle 4 day 1, and on cycle 7 day 1. Samples were obtained from an open-label, multicenter, first-in-human phase I dose-escalation trial of ivuxolimab. Adults with locally advanced or metastatic head and neck squamous cell, hepatocellular, melanoma or renal cell carcinoma were enrolled in the trial. CD4+ and CD8+ T cells were sorted separately from peripheral blood before TCR sequencing.

Turning to this clone: No antigen is known for it. Base qualities are not provided; no much larger clone lies one nucleotide away.

Here the chain combines TRBV7-8 and TRBJ1-4, and TRBD1 may be the D gene, going by 6 matching bases. The TCR comes from an adult with an advanced solid tumor such as melanoma, head and neck, liver or kidney cancer. This material consisted of CD4+ or CD8+ T cells sorted from blood, taken in a trial of the OX40 agonist ivuxolimab. The CDR3 region reads CASSPDRRGEKLFF. Read as DNA, the sequence is TGTGCCAGCAGCCCGGACAGAAGAGGTGAAAAACTGTTTTTT.